This paragraph reports one T cell receptor beta chain. This clonotype was detected ten times or more. This clone's antigen is unknown. No much larger clone exists at a distance of one base, and base qualities are not known. This entry comes from a study of T-cell memory formation after mild COVID-19 (dated by TCRdb to about 2021). Context from the whole study: Most TCR sequence clusters were specific to one of the two donors. T-cell clones expanding and contracting after mild COVID-19 in a couple of donors were tracked by longitudinal TCRalpha and TCRbeta repertoire sequencing. The cohort comprised two young, previously healthy adult volunteers, one female and one male.

TCRdb records Illumina NovaSeq 6000 as the sequencer. cDNA libraries for TCRalpha and TCRbeta were prepared by 5'RACE using constant-segment primers, with sample barcodes and unique molecular identifiers added. Trizol reagent was used to extract RNA from every sample. Library amplification was performed in two PCR steps, and a second sample barcode and Illumina TruSeq adapters were introduced in the second step. The libraries were sequenced on an Illumina NovaSeq using 2 x 150 bp paired-end reads. Processing in the source paper ran as follows. Reads were demultiplexed and collapsed into UMI-guided consensus sequences with migec v1.2.7. With mixcr v2.1.11, UMI consensuses were aligned to TRA and TRB V and J templates and assembled into clonotypes. A clonotype was counted as expanded or contracted only when both edgeR and NoisET called the clonotype significant, with the noise models trained on biological replicates. For edgeR calls, the cutoffs were a false discovery rate-adjusted p below 0.01 and a log2 fold-change threshold of 1. As an exploratory analysis of dynamics, PCA with hierarchical clustering was applied to max-normalized trajectories of the 1000 most abundant clonotypes. Separately sequenced CD4+ and CD8+ repertoires were used to assign a CD4 or CD8 phenotype to each responding clone. TCRdb reprocessed the public reads (quality trimming at Q25 with fastp, clone calling with MiXCR) and kept in-frame beta chains. Rows matching on CDR3 protein sequence are summarized as one entry with the most common DNA and genes. TCRdb's processing, not the study's, gives the V and J calls here. The sample has just over 200,000 distinct CDR3 sequences on record, over 9% of them singletons. 3% to 4% of the sample goes to the ten largest clones.

What the work shows at the level of the full study, not this receptor alone: Balanced CD4/CD8 phenotypes were observed for clones contracting from day 15 to 85, whereas a bias towards CD4+ was observed for a second wave of clones expanding from day 15 to 37. Only a couple of mild cases were covered by the study, and larger cohorts that include severe cases with pre-infection samples were considered necessary. Whether the second-wave clones peaking on day 37 were SARS-CoV-2 specific was not confirmed. Contracting CD4+ clones were located mainly in the CM and EM memory subsets, whereas CD8+ clones were found to be enriched in EMRA. The detection of some responding clones in pre-infection memory suggests that pre-existing cross-reactive memory T cells joined the SARS-CoV-2 response.

Ficoll-Paque density gradient centrifugation was used to isolate PBMCs. Sequenced: PBMCs or a T cell subset sorted from them (not recorded which). This sequence was found in a man younger than 30 who had mild COVID-19 (a few samples of this study predate the infection). The sample titles of this study are shuffled in the database, so cell type and time point are left out; the donor was told from shared clones.

The DNA is TGCAGCGTTGAACTCTACACCAGCCCAGGCTACGAGCAGTACTTC. Translated, this is CSVELYTSPGYEQYF. This chain is built from TRBV29-1 and TRBJ2-7, with the D gene not confidently named. CDR1 and CDR2, per the germline V gene, are SQVTM and ANQGSEA. The CDR3 spans 15 residues, from the cysteine through the phenylalanine. Here the CDR3 DNA is all that survives: 45 bases in frame from base 1. The junction carries 17 bases between V and J, which are trimmed by 2 bases and 3 bases respectively.